This entry concerns a single T cell receptor (beta chain). In the authors' methods: Amplification of reference gene primers provided the estimated nucleated cell counts. Assay used: immunoSEQ multiplex PCR; TCRdb lists only in-frame clones, some missing. That table supplies the V and J calls and clone size; D and trimming were determined from the DNA. Among 40,000 to 50,000 clones listed, over 80% were seen once. The data are from a study of blood T cell repertoires in COVID-19. Background on the study: The United States, Italy and Spain provided the acute and convalescent COVID-19 samples. Sources were T cells, B-cell-depleted T cells, or PBMCs; the material itself was cDNA or gDNA.

Germline V gene sequence: CDR1 SGHNT, CDR2 YYREEE (reference sequence). With 4 bases clipped from V and 1 base from J, the junction kept 3 bases outside the gene matches. This CDR3 spans 14 amino acids. V usage is TRBV5-4 and J usage is TRBJ1-1; TRBD1 agrees at 8 bases. The sequenced material came from peripheral blood. This receptor was obtained from a woman of 80 years or more with acute or convalescent COVID-19. CDR3: CASSLDRANTEAFF. The CDR3 DNA reads TGTGCCAGCAGCCTGGACAGGGCGAACACTGAAGCTTTCTTT.